This TCR beta chain was sequenced in a study of cytomegalovirus exposure and HLA in healthy donors. Study information: Clustering assigned about 76% of the 350 to 400 genotyped donors to the Caucasian-associated ancestry cluster. Study results and caveats: Presence/absence results assume similar sequencing depth per donor, which may not hold. CMV serostatus was the only immune exposure information that was available. Some 150 TCR beta chains were listed as cytomegalovirus-associated.

The CDR3 is 16 residues long. J was trimmed by 2 bases and V by 3 bases; bases with no gene match: 8. The V gene's germline CDR1 is LNHNV and CDR2 YYDKDF (reference sequence). On this clone itself: Its antigen is as yet unknown.

PCR primers comprised 60 Vbeta and 13 Jbeta primers. Method: immunoSEQ multiplex PCR; TCRdb's copy keeps in-frame clones and lacks some. This table has 100,000 to 120,000 clones, roughly four fifths appearing once. The source is a man aged 35 to 55 in good health and CMV-seronegative. The sample comprised PBMCs. The J gene is TRBJ2-7, the V gene TRBV15; TRBD2 agrees at 9 bases. The DNA for the CDR3 is TGTGCCACCAGCAGCACTAAGCGGGGGGCCACCTACGAGCAGTACTTC. This encodes CATSSTKRGATYEQYF.